Listed below are T cell receptor beta chains from one sample, sequenced in a study of long-term antiretroviral therapy in people with HIV. Assay: immunoSEQ multiplex PCR; the TCRdb copy retains only in-frame clones and omits some. The profile shows tens of thousands of clones, around 90% of them singletons. Specimen: unsorted PBMCs, collected 1.8 years after starting antiretroviral therapy. These receptors were collected from a woman aged 18-35 years with HIV. Each CDR3 is given with its conserved first and last residue. The D gene is left open where the match is weak. Clone sizes are given selectively: once, few, many, or a class where the clone is expanded.

j_call clone_size v_call d_call cdr3_nt cdr3_aa
TRBJ2-6 NA TRBV2 NA TGTGCCAGCAGGATAGAGGTATCGGCCAACGTCCTGACTTTC CASRIEVSANVLTF
TRBJ1-1 NA TRBV7-2 NA TGTGCCAGCAGCTTGGGGCAATCTGAAGCTTTCTTT CASSLGQSEAFF
TRBJ2-3 NA TRBV5-1 TRBD2 TGCGCCAGCAGCCCGCTGGCCAGCGGGAAGAGCACAGATACGCAGTATTTT CASSPLASGKSTDTQYF
TRBJ1-2 few TRBV11-1 NA TGTGCCAGCAGCTCTCGGGGGGATGGCTACACCTTC CASSSRGDGYTF
TRBJ1-4 NA TRBV7-9 TRBD1 TGTGCCAGCAGCCCCCGACAGGGGAGTGAAAAACTGTTTTTT CASSPRQGSEKLFF
TRBJ2-3 NA TRBV14 NA TGTGCCAGCAGCCAAGAGTCCCTAGAGTGGTCCACAGATACGCAGTATTTT CASSQESLEWSTDTQYF
TRBJ2-7 once TRBV11-2 TRBD1 TGTGCCAGCAGCATCGGGACAGGGGCCTACGAGCAGTACTTC CASSIGTGAYEQYF
TRBJ1-5 few TRBV2 NA TGTGCCAGCAGGGCAACGGACGGGGGCCATCAGCCCCAGCATTTT CASRATDGGHQPQHF
TRBJ1-3 medium-sized TRBV2 TRBD1 TGTGCCAGCCAGACAGGGGGTAACACCATATATTTT CASQTGGNTIYF
TRBJ2-2 NA TRBV11-3 NA TGTGCCAGCAGCTTCGACTCCACCGGGGAGCTGTTTTTT CASSFDSTGELFF
TRBJ2-7 NA TRBV19 NA TGTGCCAGTAGTAACACCAGGGCCAACGAGCAGTACTTC CASSNTRANEQYF
TRBJ2-3 NA TRBV7-7 NA TGTGCTAGCAGCCCGGGACCGCTAGGGAGGGATACGCAGTATTTT CASSPGPLGRDTQYF
TRBJ1-5 NA TRBV19 NA TGTGCCAGTAGTATTTCCCAGGCTCTCTATAGCAATCAGCCCCAGCATTTT CASSISQALYSNQPQHF
TRBJ2-7 NA TRBV2 TRBD1 TGTGCCAGCGGCCGGGACAGGGGTATATACGAGCAGTACTTC CASGRDRGIYEQYF
TRBJ1-5 NA TRBV19 NA TGTGCCAGTATGGGCAGGGTAAGTACTCAGCCCCAGCATTTT CASMGRVSTQPQHF
TRBJ2-7 NA TRBV7-3 TRBD1 TGTGCCAGCAGCACCGACAGGGGCGCCCAGGGAGAGCAGTACTTC CASSTDRGAQGEQYF
TRBJ2-1 NA TRBV28 TRBD2 TGTGCCAGCAGTACCCGGGTAGCGGGAGGTCACAATGAGCAGTTCTTC CASSTRVAGGHNEQFF